This paragraph reports one TCR beta chain. CDR3 length equals 13 residues. CDR1 and CDR2 from the germline V gene are SGHAT and FQNNGV. V was cut by 2 bases and J by 7 bases, with 9 bases left in between. The data originate from a study of tumor-infiltrating lymphocytes in primary liver carcinoma. Taking about 20-31 mg of unsorted bulk tissue, the authors co-extracted RNA and DNA. Tumor samples were assessed, and every one had over 85% viable tumor cells. From around 0.5 ug total RNA, TCR beta cDNA was generated with a primer in the constant region. Construction of TCR beta libraries relied on three successive nested multiplex PCR rounds employing slightly modified ARM-PCR. PCR rounds one and two used TRBV1-TRBV30 forward primers with a C-beta reverse primer for 9 to 10 cycles each. TCRdb redid the calling of the multiplex PCR reads with MiXCR, one entry per CDR3 protein. The profile shows approximately 30,000 distinct CDR3 sequences, around 70% of them singletons.

Material for sequencing was liver tumor tissue from sampling region 3. Stated subset: tumor region T3, left-lateral pole. The TCR sequence derives from a woman in her thirties with primary liver carcinoma and hepatitis B virus infection. This rearrangement joins TRBV11-2 to TRBJ2-1; D gene unclear. The CDR3 bases are TGTGCCAGCAGCTTACGGGTTACAAATGAGCAGTTCTTC. It translates to CASSLRVTNEQFF.